A selection of T cell receptor beta chains follows, all from one sample in a study of shared clonotypes between healthy human individuals. TCRdb's table, derived via immunoSEQ multiplex PCR, lists solely in-frame clones and lacks some. The sample records about 1 million clones, about 75% being singletons. Input material: memory CD4+ T cells sorted from blood. These receptor sequences come from a man younger than 35 in good health. The CDR3 runs from the conserved cysteine through the conserved F or W. D genes are given only for firm matches. Where a row states a size, it is once, few, many or the class of an expanded clone; other rows omit it.

v_gene	d_gene	abundance	j_gene	CDR3nt	CDR3aa
TRBV15	TRBD1	NA	TRBJ2-5	TGTGCCACCAGCAGAGAAGGGACAGGGTCCAGGGTGGAGACCCAGTACTTC	CATSREGTGSRVETQYF
TRBV19	NA	NA	TRBJ1-3	TGTGCCAGTAGTATTGGAAACACCATATATTTT	CASSIGNTIYF
TRBV25-1	NA	NA	TRBJ1-1	TGTGCCAGCAGTGAGGCCCCGGGAATGGGCACTGAAGCTTTCTTT	CASSEAPGMGTEAFF
TRBV5-1	NA	NA	TRBJ1-1	TGCGCCAGCGTCCGTTCGGGAGGAAACACTGAAGCTTTCTTT	CASVRSGGNTEAFF
TRBV28	NA	once	TRBJ1-1	TGTGCCAGCGGGCGCAACACTGAAGCTTTCTTT	CASGRNTEAFF
TRBV7-9	TRBD1	NA	TRBJ2-1	TGTGCCAGCAGCTTAAATGGACAGGGGGCCATGAATGAGCAGTTCTTC	CASSLNGQGAMNEQFF
TRBV2	TRBD1	NA	TRBJ1-1	TGTGCCATCAAACCGGGACAGGGTCCCCCTTCGAACACTGAAGCTTTCTTT	CAIKPGQGPPSNTEAFF
TRBV7-9	NA	once	TRBJ2-2	TGTGCCAGCAGCTCCACGCCCCAGACCGGGGAGCTGTTTTTT	CASSSTPQTGELFF
TRBV7-9	TRBD1	NA	TRBJ1-2	TGTGCCAGCAGTCGTACAGGGGGCCAGATTGCAGTCGGCTACACCTTC	CASSRTGGQIAVGYTF
TRBV10-2	NA	few	TRBJ2-1	TGCGCCAGCAGTGAACAGGGTGGTGAGCAGTTCTTC	CASSEQGGEQFF
TRBV6-5	NA	NA	TRBJ2-7	TGTGCCAGCAGTTACGCGGGGTACGAGCAGTACTTC	CASSYAGYEQYF
TRBV5-1	TRBD1	NA	TRBJ2-2	TGCGCCAGCAGCGCCCCGGGACAGGGGGCGAAGGGGGAGCTGTTTTTT	CASSAPGQGAKGELFF
TRBV9	NA	NA	TRBJ2-1	TGTGCCAGCAGCGCTCATACGGGAACATACAATGAGCAGTTCTTC	CASSAHTGTYNEQFF
TRBV4-3	NA	NA	TRBJ2-7	TGCGCCAGCAGCCAAGATCGGGGCGGTGGGGTCGCCTACGAGCAGTACTTC	CASSQDRGGGVAYEQYF
TRBV7-6	NA	NA	TRBJ1-6	TGTGCCAGCAGCTTAGCGAAAAGTGGATCACCCCTCCACTTT	CASSLAKSGSPLHF
TRBV9	TRBD2	NA	TRBJ2-7	TGTGCCAGCAGCGAGACTAGCACAACCTACGAGCAGTACTTC	CASSETSTTYEQYF
TRBV20-1	NA	NA	TRBJ2-3	TGCAGTGCTAGCTTGGCCGATACGCAGTATTTT	CSASLADTQYF
TRBV19	TRBD1	NA	TRBJ2-7	TGTGCCAGTAGTCCAAACCGGGACAGCTCCTACGAGCAGTACTTC	CASSPNRDSSYEQYF
TRBV30	TRBD2	NA	TRBJ2-1	TGTGCCTGGAGTAGAGCGGGGGGCCCGGTCAATGAGCAGTTCTTC	CAWSRAGGPVNEQFF
TRBV7-9	NA	many	TRBJ2-1	TGTGCCAGCAGCCCACACAACAACAACAATGAGCAGTTCTTC	CASSPHNNNNEQFF
TRBV19	NA	NA	TRBJ1-5	TGTGCCAGTAGTATTATCGCGTCCCGGCCCCAGCATTTT	CASSIIASRPQHF
TRBV5-1	TRBD1	NA	TRBJ1-2	TGCGCCAGCGGCTACCCGGACAGGGCTGGCTACACCTTC	CASGYPDRAGYTF
TRBV7-3	TRBD2	NA	TRBJ2-1	TGTGCCAGCAGCCTAGCGGGGGGCCGGCAGTTCTTC	CASSLAGGRQFF
TRBV6-5	TRBD1	few	TRBJ1-1	TGTGCCAGCAGGCCAGGGGGCTCGAACACTGAAGCTTTCTTT	CASRPGGSNTEAFF
TRBV7-2	TRBD1	NA	TRBJ1-2	TGTGCCAGCAGCTTAGCCCCCGGACAGGGCCGGGGAGGCTACACCTTC	CASSLAPGQGRGGYTF
TRBV5-6	TRBD2	NA	TRBJ2-3	TGTGCCAGCAGCTTGGTGGGACTAGCGGGAACGCTGGATACGCAGTATTTT	CASSLVGLAGTLDTQYF
TRBV28	NA	NA	TRBJ1-1	TGTGCCAGCAACCCCAACTTGAACACTGAAGCTTTCTTT	CASNPNLNTEAFF
TRBV7-7	NA	NA	TRBJ2-5	TGTGCTAGCAGCTTAGGCGCGACAGAGACCCAGTACTTC	CASSLGATETQYF
TRBV28	NA	NA	TRBJ1-2	TGTGCCATCGGAGGGGGGGTCTATGGCTACACCTTC	CAIGGGVYGYTF
TRBV28	TRBD2	NA	TRBJ2-7	TGTGCCAGCAGGAACGGGAGGGGCTTGAAGGAGCAGTACTTC	CASRNGRGLKEQYF
TRBV7-9	NA	few	TRBJ2-7	TGTGCCAGCAGCTTAACATTCTACGAGCAGTACTTC	CASSLTFYEQYF
TRBV5-1	TRBD2	NA	TRBJ2-7	TGCGCCAGCAGCTCTCGCAATAGCGGGAGCTCCCACGAGCAGTACTTC	CASSSRNSGSSHEQYF
TRBV7-9	NA	few	TRBJ2-4	TGTGCCAGCAGCTTAGGGGACTCCAAAGCCAAAAACATTCAGTACTTC	CASSLGDSKAKNIQYF
TRBV30	TRBD1	NA	TRBJ1-1	TGTGCCTGGAGGGCCGGGACAGCTTTGAACACTGAAGCTTTCTTT	CAWRAGTALNTEAFF
TRBV7-8	TRBD2	NA	TRBJ2-1	TGTGCCAGCAGCCCGAGGGGACTAGCGGGAGGGCCTGGCAATGAGCAGTTCTTC	CASSPRGLAGGPGNEQFF
TRBV19	NA	NA	TRBJ1-2	TGTGCCAGTAGTATTAACAGGGACGTGGAAAAAACCTTC	CASSINRDVEKTF
TRBV14	NA	many	TRBJ2-5	TGTGCCAGCAGCCGGGGACTCGCCCCAGAGACCCAGTACTTC	CASSRGLAPETQYF
TRBV10-1	NA	few	TRBJ2-7	TGCGCCAGCAGTGCGGCCCTAGGGTCCGAGCAGTACTTC	CASSAALGSEQYF
TRBV18	TRBD1	NA	TRBJ1-6	TGTGCCAGCTCACCGACAGGGAGTAATTCACCCCTCCACTTT	CASSPTGSNSPLHF
TRBV19	NA	NA	TRBJ1-6	TGTGCCAGTAGCCCGGGAACCGCCGATAATTCACCCCTCCACTTT	CASSPGTADNSPLHF
TRBV5-1	TRBD1	NA	TRBJ1-4	TGCGCCAGCAGCTTGGCTGTATCTGGGACAGGGTACGAAAAACTGTTTTTT	CASSLAVSGTGYEKLFF
TRBV18	NA	many	TRBJ2-5	TGTGCCAGCTCACCCCCCATGAGGGCGGAAGAGACCCAGTACTTC	CASSPPMRAEETQYF
TRBV6-1	NA	NA	TRBJ1-2	TGTGCCAGCAGTGAACAATTCGAAGCTAACTATGGCTACACCTTC	CASSEQFEANYGYTF
TRBV19	TRBD1	NA	TRBJ1-5	TGTGCCAGTAGTATCGCCACAGGGGGTCAGCCCCAGCATTTT	CASSIATGGQPQHF
TRBV5-1	NA	NA	TRBJ2-3	TGCGCCAGCAGCCCAGACCCGAAGGGCGGCATGAATACGCAGTATTTT	CASSPDPKGGMNTQYF
TRBV5-1	NA	once	TRBJ2-3	TGCGCCAGCAGCACAAACCCTTCGGGGGCCGGGGATACGCAGTATTTT	CASSTNPSGAGDTQYF